These T cell receptor beta chains were read from a single sample in a study of metastatic and nonmetastatic thyroid tumors. Via MiXCR, TCRdb re-called the PCR reads. The sample lists about 38,000 clones; over 40% were seen once. The sequencing input was tumor tissue. The source is a male donor with papillary thyroid cancer or a benign thyroid nodule (not recorded which). Some clones in this sample may be carry-over from other donors' samples. Each CDR3 is given with its conserved first and last residue. The order of the fields is J gene, D gene, clone size, V gene, CDR3 DNA, CDR3 protein. The D gene is left open where the match is weak. Not every row has a clone size; where given, it reads once, few, many or a size class.

TRBJ2-1	.	few	TRBV25-1	TGTGCCAGCAGTGTGGACTATAGTTCTAATGAGCAGTTCTTC	CASSVDYSSNEQFF
TRBJ1-1	.	many	TRBV30	TGTGCCTGTAAACACCACGACAACCGGTATGAAGCTTTCTTT	CACKHHDNRYEAFF
TRBJ2-3	TRBD1	.	TRBV11-2	TGTGCCAGCAGCTTCGGACAGGGGGAACCAGATACGCAGTATTTT	CASSFGQGEPDTQYF
TRBJ2-1	.	.	TRBV19	TGTGCCAGTAGTATAGTTGCGGGGCCCTACAATGAGCAGTTCTTC	CASSIVAGPYNEQFF
TRBJ2-1	TRBD2	.	TRBV19	TGTGCCAGTAGTATAGGCCTAGCGGGATCGGATGAGCAGTTCTTC	CASSIGLAGSDEQFF
TRBJ1-3	.	few	TRBV6-2/TRBV6-3	TGTGCCAGCAGAACACAGGGAAGCTCTGGAAACACCATATATTTT	CASRTQGSSGNTIYF
TRBJ2-7	.	.	TRBV2	TGTGCCAGCAGTGAGGCCCTCCCGGGATACGAGCAGTACTTC	CASSEALPGYEQYF
TRBJ2-2	.	.	TRBV11-2	TGTGCCAGCAGCTTAGGGGGGACGGGACACGCAAACACCGGGGAGCTGTTTTTT	CASSLGGTGHANTGELFF
TRBJ2-5	.	.	TRBV20-1	TGCAGTGCATTGGAGACCCAGTACTTC	CSALETQYF
TRBJ2-5	.	.	TRBV6-1	TGTGCCAGCAGTGACTTAGGCCAAGAGACCCAGTACTTC	CASSDLGQETQYF
TRBJ2-7	TRBD2	few	TRBV6-1	TGTGCCAGCAGTGAACATCCTAGCGGGGTAAGCTCCTACGAGCAGTACTTC	CASSEHPSGVSSYEQYF
TRBJ2-1	TRBD2	.	TRBV3-1	TGTGCCAGCAGCCGACTAGCGGGAGGGCTGGGCGATGAGCAGTTCTTC	CASSRLAGGLGDEQFF
TRBJ2-7	TRBD2	.	TRBV6-4	TGTGCCAGCAGTGATAAGCCCCTAGCGGGAACCTACGAGCAGTACTTC	CASSDKPLAGTYEQYF
TRBJ2-1	TRBD1	.	TRBV11-2	TGTGCCAGCAGCCGTTCCGGGACAGGGAGAAATGAGCAGTTCTTC	CASSRSGTGRNEQFF
TRBJ1-1	.	.	TRBV5-1	TGCGCCAGCAGCTTGGAGGGACAGAACACTGAAGCTTTCTTT	CASSLEGQNTEAFF
TRBJ2-2	.	.	TRBV27	TGTGCCAGCCAACCCCGAGGGGACTCGAACACCGGGGAGCTGTTTTTT	CASQPRGDSNTGELFF
TRBJ1-5	.	.	TRBV7-9	TGTGCCAGCAGCTTAAGTGCGGGTCAGCCCCAGCATTTT	CASSLSAGQPQHF
TRBJ2-7	TRBD2	.	TRBV4-1	TGCGCCAGCAGCCAAGGGATTTGGGCGGGAGGAGATTCCTACGAGCAGCACTTC	CASSQGIWAGGDSYEQHF
TRBJ2-7	.	large	TRBV2	TGTGCCAGCAGCCAGACGGACGAGCAGTACTTC	CASSQTDEQYF
TRBJ1-1	.	.	TRBV20-1	TGCAGTGCTAGAGATTTCGAGGGATTGAACACTGAAGCTTTCTTT	CSARDFEGLNTEAFF
TRBJ2-2	.	medium-sized	TRBV10-1	TGCGCCAGCAGTGAGGGTGGCGGGGAGCTGTTTTTT	CASSEGGGELFF
TRBJ2-1	.	few	TRBV10-1	TGCGCCAGCAGTTTAGGGTCCCCTCCGGGCGATGAGCAGTTCTTC	CASSLGSPPGDEQFF
TRBJ2-3	.	.	TRBV10-3	TGTGCCATCAGTGAGCCCCTTATAACTCGCGACAACCAATACACAGATACGCAGTATTTT	CAISEPLITRDNQYTDTQYF
TRBJ2-7	.	few	TRBV6-5	TGTGCCAGCAGTTACTCGATGGTACTCAACTACGAGCAGTACTTC	CASSYSMVLNYEQYF
TRBJ1-2	.	few	TRBV28	TGTGCCAGCAGTTCGACAGCCTCCGATGGCTACACCTTC	CASSSTASDGYTF
TRBJ1-1	.	few	TRBV5-1	TGCGCCAGCAGCGGGAGGGCCCAAGTATCGAACACTGAAGCTTTCTTT	CASSGRAQVSNTEAFF
TRBJ2-7	TRBD1	few	TRBV6-1	TGTGCCAGCAGACACGGGACAGGGGGAACTAACTACGAGCAGTACTTC	CASRHGTGGTNYEQYF
TRBJ2-7	.	few	TRBV12-3/TRBV12-4	TGTGCCAGCAGTAGACGGGGCGAGCAGTACTTC	CASSRRGEQYF
TRBJ1-6	.	.	TRBV20-1	TGCAGTGCTCATAGGGTGCAGAATTCACCCCTCCACTTT	CSAHRVQNSPLHF
TRBJ2-1	.	.	TRBV7-3	TGTGCCAGCAGCTTACGTCAGGGCGTGAACAATGAGCAGTTCTTC	CASSLRQGVNNEQFF
TRBJ1-1	.	.	TRBV6-1	TGTGCCAGCCGGACAGTTTCGCGTGAAGCTTTCTTT	CASRTVSREAFF
TRBJ2-7	.	.	TRBV4-3	TGCGCCAGCAGCCAAGATTTGGACCACGAGCAGTACTTC	CASSQDLDHEQYF
TRBJ2-7	.	few	TRBV6-2/TRBV6-3	TGTGCCAGCAGGTTCTACGAGCAGTACTTC	CASRFYEQYF
TRBJ2-5	TRBD1	.	TRBV3-1	TGTGCCAGCAGCCATACAGGGGCCCCGGAATGCTACTTC	CASSHTGAPECYF
TRBJ2-5	.	.	TRBV3-1	TGTGCCAGCAGCCAAGAGGAAGGGAGTTTGGAGACCCAGTACTTC	CASSQEEGSLETQYF
TRBJ2-7	.	.	TRBV11-2	TGTGCCAGCAGCTTGGGGGGCAGCTTCTCAGGCGAGCAGTACTTC	CASSLGGSFSGEQYF